This T cell receptor beta chain was profiled in a study of cytomegalovirus exposure and HLA in healthy donors. CDR1 and CDR2 (germline): LNHNV, YYDKDF (reference sequence). This CDR3 comprises 15 residues. It was with 60 Vbeta and 13 Jbeta primers that the PCR ran. Profiled with immunoSEQ multiplex PCR; TCRdb holds only in-frame clones, not every one. This table holds roughly 140,000 clones, approximately 68% found once. The clonotype originates from a man aged 35 to 55 in good health and CMV-seronegative. The sample consisted of PBMCs. The chain couples TRBV15 to TRBJ2-5; 8 nucleotides line up with TRBD2. Matching the DNA end better, TRBJ2-7 makes the J call doubtful. CDR3 sequence reads: CATSRKRERTYEQYF. The CDR3 DNA reads TGTGCCACCAGCAGAAAGCGGGAGCGTACATACGAGCAGTACTTC.